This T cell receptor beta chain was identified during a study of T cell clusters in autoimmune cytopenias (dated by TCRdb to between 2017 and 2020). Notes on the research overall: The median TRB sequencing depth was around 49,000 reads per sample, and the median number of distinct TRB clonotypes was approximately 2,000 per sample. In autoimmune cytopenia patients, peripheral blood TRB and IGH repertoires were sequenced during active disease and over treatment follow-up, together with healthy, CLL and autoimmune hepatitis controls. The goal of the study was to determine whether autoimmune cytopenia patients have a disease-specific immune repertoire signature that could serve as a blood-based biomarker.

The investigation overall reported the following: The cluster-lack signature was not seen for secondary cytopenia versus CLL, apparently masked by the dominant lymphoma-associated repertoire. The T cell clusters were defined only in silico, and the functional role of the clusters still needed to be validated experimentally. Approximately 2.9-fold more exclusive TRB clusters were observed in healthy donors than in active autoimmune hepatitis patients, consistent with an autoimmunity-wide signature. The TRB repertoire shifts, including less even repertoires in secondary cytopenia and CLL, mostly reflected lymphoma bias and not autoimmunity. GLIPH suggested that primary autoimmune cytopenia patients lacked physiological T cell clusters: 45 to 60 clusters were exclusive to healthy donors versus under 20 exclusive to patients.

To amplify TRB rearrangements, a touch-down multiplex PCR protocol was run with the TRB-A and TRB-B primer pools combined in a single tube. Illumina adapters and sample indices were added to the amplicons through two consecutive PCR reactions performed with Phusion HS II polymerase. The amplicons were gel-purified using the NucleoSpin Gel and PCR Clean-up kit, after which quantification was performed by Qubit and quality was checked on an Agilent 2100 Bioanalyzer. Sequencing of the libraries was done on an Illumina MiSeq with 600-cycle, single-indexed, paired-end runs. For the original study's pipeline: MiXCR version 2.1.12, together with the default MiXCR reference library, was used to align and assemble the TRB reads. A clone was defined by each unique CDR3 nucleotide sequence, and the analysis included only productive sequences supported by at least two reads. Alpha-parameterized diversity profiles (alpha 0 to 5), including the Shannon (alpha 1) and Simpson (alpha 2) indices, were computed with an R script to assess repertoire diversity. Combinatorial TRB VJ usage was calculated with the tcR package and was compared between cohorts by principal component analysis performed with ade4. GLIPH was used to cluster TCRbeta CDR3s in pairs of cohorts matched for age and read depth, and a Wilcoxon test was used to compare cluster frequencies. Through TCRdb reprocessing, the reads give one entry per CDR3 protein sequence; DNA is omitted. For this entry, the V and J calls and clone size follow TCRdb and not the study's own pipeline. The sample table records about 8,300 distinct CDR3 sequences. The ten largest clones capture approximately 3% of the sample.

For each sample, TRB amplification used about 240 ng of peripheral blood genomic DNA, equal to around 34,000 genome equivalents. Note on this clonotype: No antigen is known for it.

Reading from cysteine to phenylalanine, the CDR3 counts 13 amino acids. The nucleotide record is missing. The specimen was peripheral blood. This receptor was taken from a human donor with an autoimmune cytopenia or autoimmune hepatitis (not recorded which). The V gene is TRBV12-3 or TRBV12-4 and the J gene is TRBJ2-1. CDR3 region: CASSFSGSNEQFF.